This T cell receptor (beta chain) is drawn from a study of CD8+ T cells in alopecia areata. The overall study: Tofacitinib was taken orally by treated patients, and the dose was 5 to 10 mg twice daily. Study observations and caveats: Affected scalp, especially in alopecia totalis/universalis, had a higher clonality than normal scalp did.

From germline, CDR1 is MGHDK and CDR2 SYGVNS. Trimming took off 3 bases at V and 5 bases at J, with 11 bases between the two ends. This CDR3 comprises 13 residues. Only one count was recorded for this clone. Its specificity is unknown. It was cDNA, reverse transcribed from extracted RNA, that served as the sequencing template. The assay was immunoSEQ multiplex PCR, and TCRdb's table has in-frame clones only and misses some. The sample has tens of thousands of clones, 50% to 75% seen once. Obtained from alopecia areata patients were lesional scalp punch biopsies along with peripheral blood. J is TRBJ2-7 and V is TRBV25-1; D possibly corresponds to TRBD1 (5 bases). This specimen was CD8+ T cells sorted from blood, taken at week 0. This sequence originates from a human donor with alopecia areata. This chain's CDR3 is CASSDQGRDEQYF. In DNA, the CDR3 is TGTGCCAGCAGTGACCAGGGAAGGGACGAGCAGTACTTC.